This is a list of T cell receptor beta chains from one sample in a study of neurological immune-mediated disorders. Using its own MiXCR run on the 5' RACE reads, TCRdb lists one record per CDR3 protein. Altogether tens of thousands of distinct CDR3 sequences are present, approximately 4.5% being singletons, with the ten largest covering approximately 5.4%. The source material was PBMCs. The source of these receptors is a woman aged 60-70 years with multiple sclerosis. Both conserved end residues are part of each CDR3. Each record gives: clone size, CDR3 length, D gene, J gene, V gene, CDR3 protein, CDR3 DNA. A D gene is named only where the DNA matches it firmly. Rows give clone size only sometimes, using once, few, many, or a class for an expanded clone.

clone_size: many; cdr3_length: 15; d_call: TRBD2; j_call: TRBJ2-5; v_call: TRBV20-1; cdr3_aa: CSASISGGAGETQYF; cdr3_nt: TGCAGTGCTAGTATAAGCGGGGGGGCTGGAGAGACCCAGTACTTC
clone_size: many; cdr3_length: 14; d_call: .; j_call: TRBJ2-7; v_call: TRBV5-1; cdr3_aa: CASSLAQANYEQYF; cdr3_nt: TGCGCCAGCAGCTTGGCACAGGCCAACTACGAGCAGTACTTC
clone_size: many; cdr3_length: 16; d_call: TRBD2; j_call: TRBJ2-3; v_call: TRBV20-1; cdr3_aa: CSARDHLAGSPDTQYF; cdr3_nt: TGCAGTGCTAGAGACCATCTAGCGGGATCTCCAGATACGCAGTATTTT
clone_size: few; cdr3_length: 14; d_call: .; j_call: TRBJ2-1; v_call: TRBV6-5; cdr3_aa: CASSQQSSYNEQFF; cdr3_nt: TGTGCCAGCAGTCAACAGAGCTCCTACAATGAGCAGTTCTTC
clone_size: many; cdr3_length: 14; d_call: .; j_call: TRBJ2-3; v_call: TRBV20-1; cdr3_aa: CSPSHPTSTDTQYF; cdr3_nt: TGCAGTCCGTCTCATCCCACTAGCACAGATACGCAGTATTTT
clone_size: few; cdr3_length: 14; d_call: .; j_call: TRBJ2-7; v_call: TRBV15; cdr3_aa: CATSRGPGEYEQYF; cdr3_nt: TGTGCCACCAGCAGAGGGCCAGGAGAGTACGAGCAGTACTTC
clone_size: many; cdr3_length: 16; d_call: .; j_call: TRBJ2-5; v_call: TRBV15; cdr3_aa: CATSSLTAGGQETQYF; cdr3_nt: TGTGCCACCAGCAGTTTAACCGCAGGGGGGCAAGAGACCCAGTACTTC
clone_size: many; cdr3_length: 13; d_call: .; j_call: TRBJ1-1; v_call: TRBV7-2; cdr3_aa: CASSLVTGTEAFF; cdr3_nt: TGTGCCAGCAGCTTAGTAACGGGGACTGAAGCTTTCTTT
clone_size: many; cdr3_length: 13; d_call: .; j_call: TRBJ2-1; v_call: TRBV7-7; cdr3_aa: CASSLSSNNEQFF; cdr3_nt: TGTGCTAGCAGCTTAAGTTCTAACAATGAGCAGTTCTTC
clone_size: many; cdr3_length: 12; d_call: .; j_call: TRBJ1-1; v_call: TRBV20-1; cdr3_aa: CSARVGATGAFF; cdr3_nt: TGCAGTGCTAGAGTCGGGGCGACGGGAGCTTTCTTT
clone_size: many; cdr3_length: 16; d_call: TRBD2; j_call: TRBJ2-3; v_call: TRBV5-1; cdr3_aa: CASSLSPAGGANTQYF; cdr3_nt: TGCGCCAGCAGCTTGTCCCCAGCGGGAGGAGCGAATACGCAGTATTTT
clone_size: many; cdr3_length: 14; d_call: .; j_call: TRBJ1-4; v_call: TRBV28; cdr3_aa: CASSTFALNEKLFF; cdr3_nt: TGTGCCAGCAGTACCTTCGCCCTTAATGAAAAACTGTTTTTT
clone_size: .; cdr3_length: 17; d_call: TRBD2; j_call: TRBJ2-7; v_call: TRBV6-2/TRBV6-3; cdr3_aa: CASSYYYGTSGGHEQYF; cdr3_nt: TGTGCCAGCAGTTACTACTACGGGACTAGCGGGGGGCACGAGCAGTACTTC
clone_size: many; cdr3_length: 13; d_call: .; j_call: TRBJ1-1; v_call: TRBV20-1; cdr3_aa: CSASAGTNTEAFF; cdr3_nt: TGCAGTGCTAGCGCCGGCACGAACACTGAAGCTTTCTTT
clone_size: many; cdr3_length: 13; d_call: .; j_call: TRBJ1-5; v_call: TRBV5-8; cdr3_aa: CASSPTGNQPQHF; cdr3_nt: TGTGCCAGCAGCCCGACAGGAAATCAGCCCCAGCATTTT
clone_size: .; cdr3_length: 15; d_call: .; j_call: TRBJ1-5; v_call: TRBV11-3; cdr3_aa: CARLGQTDKVQPQHF; cdr3_nt: TGTGCCAGACTGGGACAAACTGATAAGGTTCAGCCCCAGCATTTT
clone_size: many; cdr3_length: 16; d_call: .; j_call: TRBJ1-6; v_call: TRBV5-1; cdr3_aa: CASSLAGGRYNSPLHF; cdr3_nt: TGCGCCAGCAGCTTGGCTGGGGGCCGGTATAATTCACCCCTCCACTTT
clone_size: few; cdr3_length: 15; d_call: TRBD1; j_call: TRBJ1-2; v_call: TRBV7-2; cdr3_aa: CASSFANRDRRSYTF; cdr3_nt: TGTGCCAGCAGCTTCGCGAACCGGGACAGGCGCAGCTACACCTTC
clone_size: many; cdr3_length: 14; d_call: .; j_call: TRBJ2-1; v_call: TRBV4-1; cdr3_aa: CASSQGNWRSEQFF; cdr3_nt: TGCGCCAGCAGCCAAGGGAACTGGAGGAGTGAGCAGTTCTTC
clone_size: many; cdr3_length: 13; d_call: .; j_call: TRBJ2-1; v_call: TRBV10-1; cdr3_aa: CASSDGGNNEQFF; cdr3_nt: TGCGCCAGCAGTGATGGGGGAAACAATGAGCAGTTCTTC
clone_size: few; cdr3_length: 13; d_call: .; j_call: TRBJ2-5; v_call: TRBV7-7; cdr3_aa: CASTPLAEETQYF; cdr3_nt: TGTGCCAGCACCCCTCTAGCTGAAGAGACCCAGTACTTC
clone_size: many; cdr3_length: 12; d_call: .; j_call: TRBJ2-1; v_call: TRBV5-4; cdr3_aa: CASSWDGNEQFF; cdr3_nt: TGTGCCAGCAGCTGGGATGGCAATGAGCAGTTCTTC
clone_size: many; cdr3_length: 12; d_call: .; j_call: TRBJ2-7; v_call: TRBV14; cdr3_aa: CASSTYGYEQYF; cdr3_nt: TGTGCCAGCAGCACGTACGGGTACGAGCAGTACTTC
clone_size: many; cdr3_length: 15; d_call: TRBD1; j_call: TRBJ2-5; v_call: TRBV28; cdr3_aa: CASSSDTGGGETQYF; cdr3_nt: TGTGCCAGCAGCTCAGATACAGGGGGCGGAGAGACCCAGTACTTC
clone_size: many; cdr3_length: 16; d_call: .; j_call: TRBJ2-3; v_call: TRBV20-1; cdr3_aa: CSARVPGRGMGATQYF; cdr3_nt: TGCAGTGCTAGAGTCCCGGGCAGGGGAATGGGGGCTACGCAGTATTTT
clone_size: .; cdr3_length: 14; d_call: TRBD1; j_call: TRBJ1-1; v_call: TRBV19; cdr3_aa: CATIQGAWNTEAFF; cdr3_nt: TGTGCCACCATACAGGGGGCCTGGAACACTGAAGCTTTCTTT
clone_size: few; cdr3_length: 13; d_call: .; j_call: TRBJ2-1; v_call: TRBV29-1; cdr3_aa: CSVQEGYIDEQFF; cdr3_nt: TGCAGCGTACAAGAGGGATACATCGATGAGCAGTTCTTC